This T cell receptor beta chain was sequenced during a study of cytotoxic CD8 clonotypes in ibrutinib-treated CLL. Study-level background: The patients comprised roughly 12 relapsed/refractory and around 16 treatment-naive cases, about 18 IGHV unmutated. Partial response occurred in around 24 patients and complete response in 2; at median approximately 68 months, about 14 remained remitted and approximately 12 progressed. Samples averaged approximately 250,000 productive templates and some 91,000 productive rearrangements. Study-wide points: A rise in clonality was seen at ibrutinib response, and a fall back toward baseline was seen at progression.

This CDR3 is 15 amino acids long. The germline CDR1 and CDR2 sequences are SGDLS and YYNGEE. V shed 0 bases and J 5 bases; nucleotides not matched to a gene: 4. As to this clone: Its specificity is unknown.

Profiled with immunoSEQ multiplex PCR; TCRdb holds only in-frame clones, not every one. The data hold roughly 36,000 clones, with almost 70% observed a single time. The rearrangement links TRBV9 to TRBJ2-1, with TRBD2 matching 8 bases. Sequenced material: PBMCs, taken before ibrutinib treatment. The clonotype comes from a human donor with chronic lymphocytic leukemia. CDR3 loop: CASSVGLANHNEQFF. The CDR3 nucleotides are TGTGCCAGCAGCGTAGGACTAGCGAATCACAATGAGCAGTTCTTC.